The 9 T cell receptor beta chains below all came from one sample that was sequenced in a study of T cells expressing NK-cell markers. One entry per CDR3 protein, without DNA, is what TCRdb gives after re-calling the 5' RACE reads. The sample shows 440,000 or so distinct CDR3 sequences, and roughly 7.2% sits with its ten largest clones. The sample was blood T cells: a sorted CD56 or NKG2C T cell subset, CD4+ or CD8+ T cells, or bulk PBMC T cells (not recorded which). Receptors were obtained from a woman between 18 and 69 years old in good health.

This sequence joins TRBV27 and TRBJ2-2; TCRdb's D call, TRBD1, is unchecked because there is no DNA. The length of the CDR3 is 14 residues. Germline V lookup: CDR1 MNHEY, CDR2 SMNVEV (reference sequence). Here the CDR3 reads CASSLLRGAGELFF.

The rearrangement links TRBV6-2 or TRBV6-3 to TRBJ2-3; TCRdb's assignment of TRBD1 cannot be checked, as there is no DNA. CDR1 and CDR2 (germline): MNHEY, SVGEGT. This CDR3 has 14 residues. The CDR3 reads CAIKDSQSTDTQYF.

The rearrangement links TRBV5-4 to TRBJ2-2; the TCRdb call, TRBD1, lacks DNA for checking. The CDR3 is 14 residues long. Germline loops: CDR1 SGHNT, CDR2 YYREEE (reference sequence). CDR3: CASSAGVEAGELFF.

The V and J genes are TRBV7-2 and TRBJ2-4; TCRdb's D call of TRBD2 is untestable without DNA. The CDR3 runs to 15 residues. Germline CDR1 reads SGHTA; CDR2 reads FQGNSA. CDR3 sequence reads: CASSPTLAGENIQYF. Combining the CDR3 with reference TRBV7-2 and TRBJ2-4 gives the whole variable domain GAGVSQSPSNKVTEKGKDVELRCDPISGHTALYWYRQSLGQGLEFLIYFQGNSAPDKSGLPSDRFSAERTGGSVSTLTIQRTQQEDSAVYLCASSPTLAGENIQYFGAGTRLSVL.

V gene TRBV3-1 combines with J gene TRBJ2-5; TCRdb designates TRBD1, a call that cannot be tested without DNA. CDR3 length equals 16 residues. Germline-derived CDR1 and CDR2 are LGHDT and YNNKEL (reference sequence). CDR3 sequence reads: CASSQSRVPVQETQYF.

V is TRBV20-1 and J is TRBJ2-3; TCRdb names TRBD1, which stays unverified in the absence of DNA. Per germline, CDR1 DFQATT and CDR2 SNEGSKA (reference sequence). This CDR3 has 15 amino acids. The CDR3 reads CSAPDGHRQADTQYF.

This chain links TRBV7-2 with TRBJ1-4; TCRdb's D call of TRBD1 is untestable without DNA. CDR1 is SGHTA and CDR2 is FQGNSA in the germline V gene. The CDR3 runs 14 residues. CDR3 sequence reads: CASTQGGYNEKLFF.

The genes are TRBV7-9 and TRBJ2-3; TCRdb names TRBD2, which stays unverified in the absence of DNA. Germline lookup yields CDR1 SEHNR and CDR2 FQNEAQ (reference sequence). The CDR3 totals 16 residues. CDR3 protein: CASSLNRIIGADTQYF. The complete variable domain, with remaining parts taken from reference TRBV7-9 and TRBJ2-3, reads DTGVSQNPRHKITKRGQNVTFRCDPISEHNRLYWYRQTLGQGPEFLTYFQNEAQLEKSRLLSDRFSAERPKGSFSTLEIQRTEQGDSAMYLCASSLNRIIGADTQYFGPGTRLTVL.

V gene TRBV10-3 combines with J gene TRBJ2-7. CDR1 and CDR2 from the germline V gene are ENHRY and SYGVKD. This CDR3 is 13 amino acids long. This CDR3 reads CAISLTGSYEQYF.